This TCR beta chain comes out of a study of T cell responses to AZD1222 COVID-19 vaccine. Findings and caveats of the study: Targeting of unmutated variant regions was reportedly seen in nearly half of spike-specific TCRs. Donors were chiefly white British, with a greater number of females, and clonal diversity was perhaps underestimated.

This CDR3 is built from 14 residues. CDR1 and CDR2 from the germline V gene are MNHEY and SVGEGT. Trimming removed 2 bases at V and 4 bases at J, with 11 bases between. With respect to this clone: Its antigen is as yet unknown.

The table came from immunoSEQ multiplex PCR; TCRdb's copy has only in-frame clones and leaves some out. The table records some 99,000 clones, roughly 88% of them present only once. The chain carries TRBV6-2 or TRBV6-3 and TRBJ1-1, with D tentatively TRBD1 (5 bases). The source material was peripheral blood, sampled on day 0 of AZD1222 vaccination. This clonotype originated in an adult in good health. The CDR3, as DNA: TGTGCCAGCAGTTACACAGGACATTTCACTGAAGCTTTCTTT. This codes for CASSYTGHFTEAFF.